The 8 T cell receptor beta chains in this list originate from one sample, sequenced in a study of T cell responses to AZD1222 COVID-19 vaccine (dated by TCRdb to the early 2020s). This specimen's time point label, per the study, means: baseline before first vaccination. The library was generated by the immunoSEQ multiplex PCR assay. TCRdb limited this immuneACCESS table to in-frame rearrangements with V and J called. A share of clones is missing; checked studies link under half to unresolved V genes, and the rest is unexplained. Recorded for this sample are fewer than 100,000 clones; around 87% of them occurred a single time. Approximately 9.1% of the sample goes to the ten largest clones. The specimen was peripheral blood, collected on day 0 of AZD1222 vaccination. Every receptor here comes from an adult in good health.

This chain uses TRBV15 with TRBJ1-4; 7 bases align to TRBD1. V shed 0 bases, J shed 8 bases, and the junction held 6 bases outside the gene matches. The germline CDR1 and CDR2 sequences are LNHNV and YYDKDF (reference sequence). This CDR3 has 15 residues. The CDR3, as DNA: TGTGCCACCAGCAGAGATAAAGGGGGCTGGGAAAAACTGTTTTTT. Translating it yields CATSRDKGGWEKLFF.

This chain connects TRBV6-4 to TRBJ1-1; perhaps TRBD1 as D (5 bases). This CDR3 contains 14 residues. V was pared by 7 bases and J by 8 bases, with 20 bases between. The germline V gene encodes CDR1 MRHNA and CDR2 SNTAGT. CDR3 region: CASKLRGEVAEAFF. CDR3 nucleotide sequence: TGTGCCAGCAAACTAAGGGGAGAGGTTGCCGAAGCTTTCTTT.

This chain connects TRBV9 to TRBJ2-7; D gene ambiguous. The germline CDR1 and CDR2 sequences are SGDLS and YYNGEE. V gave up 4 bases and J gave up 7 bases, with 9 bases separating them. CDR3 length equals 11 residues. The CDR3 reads CASSPRWEQYF. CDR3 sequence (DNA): TGTGCCAGCAGCCCCAGGTGGGAGCAGTACTTC.

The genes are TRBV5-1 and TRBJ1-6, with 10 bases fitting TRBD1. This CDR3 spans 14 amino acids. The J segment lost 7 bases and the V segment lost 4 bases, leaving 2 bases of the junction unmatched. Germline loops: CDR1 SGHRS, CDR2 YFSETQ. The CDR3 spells CASSPDRGNSPLHF. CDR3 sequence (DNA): TGCGCCAGCAGCCCGGACAGGGGGAATTCACCCCTCCACTTT. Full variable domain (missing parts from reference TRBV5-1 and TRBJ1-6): KAGVTQTPRYLIKTRGQQVTLSCSPISGHRSVSWYQQTPGQGLQFLFEYFSETQRNKGNFPGRFSGRQFSNSRSEMNVSTLELGDSALYLCASSPDRGNSPLHFGNGTRLTVT.

DNA of the CDR3: TGCGCCAGCAGCCAAGGGTCGGCGGGGGGCACAGATACGCAGTATTTT. It translates to CASSQGSAGGTDTQYF. V and J are TRBV4-3 and TRBJ2-3, with 7 bases matching TRBD2. Germline-derived CDR1 and CDR2 are LGHNA and YSLEER. The CDR3 totals 16 residues. V lost 1 base and J lost 1; bases outside the gene matches: 5.

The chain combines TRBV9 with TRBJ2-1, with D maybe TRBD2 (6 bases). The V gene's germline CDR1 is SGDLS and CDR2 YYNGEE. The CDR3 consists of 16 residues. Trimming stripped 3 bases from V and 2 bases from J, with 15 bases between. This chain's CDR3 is CASSARGGVAYNEQFF. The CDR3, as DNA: TGTGCCAGCAGCGCCAGAGGAGGGGTGGCCTACAATGAGCAGTTCTTC.

The DNA of the CDR3 is TGTGCCAGCAGTTTAAGGTTTGAGATCTCCTACGAGCAGTACTTC. This translates into CASSLRFEISYEQYF. The chain is built from TRBV27 and TRBJ2-7; D remains unclear. Germline CDR1 is MNHEY and CDR2 is SMNVEV (reference sequence). The V and J ends lost 2 bases and 0 bases respectively, with 11 bases between them. This CDR3 spans 15 amino acids.

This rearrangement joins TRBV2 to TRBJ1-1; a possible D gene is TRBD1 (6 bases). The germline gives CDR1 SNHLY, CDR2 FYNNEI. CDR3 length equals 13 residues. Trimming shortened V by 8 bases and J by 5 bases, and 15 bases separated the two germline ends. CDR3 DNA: TGTGCCAGCGCGGGTCAGGGGTATACTGAAGCTTTCTTT. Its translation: CASAGQGYTEAFF.